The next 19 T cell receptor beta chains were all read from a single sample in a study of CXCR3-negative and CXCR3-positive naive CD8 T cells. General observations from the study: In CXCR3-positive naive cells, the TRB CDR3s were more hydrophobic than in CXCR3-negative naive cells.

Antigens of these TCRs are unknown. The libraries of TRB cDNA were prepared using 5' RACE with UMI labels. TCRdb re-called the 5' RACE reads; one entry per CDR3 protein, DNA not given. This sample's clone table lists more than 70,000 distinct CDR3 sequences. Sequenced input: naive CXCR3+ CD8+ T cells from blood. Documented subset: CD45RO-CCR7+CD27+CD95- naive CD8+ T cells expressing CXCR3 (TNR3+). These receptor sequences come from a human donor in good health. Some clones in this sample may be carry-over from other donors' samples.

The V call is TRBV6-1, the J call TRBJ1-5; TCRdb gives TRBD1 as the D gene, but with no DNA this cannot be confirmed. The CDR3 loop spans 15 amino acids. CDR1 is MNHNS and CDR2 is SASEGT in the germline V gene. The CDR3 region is CAAAPPDNHNQPQHF.

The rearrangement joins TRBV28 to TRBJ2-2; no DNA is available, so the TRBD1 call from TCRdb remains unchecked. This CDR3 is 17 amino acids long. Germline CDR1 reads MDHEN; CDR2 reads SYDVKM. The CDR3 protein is CASSATRTGGNTGELFF. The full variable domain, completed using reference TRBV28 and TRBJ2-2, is DVKVTQSSRYLVKRTGEKVFLECVQDMDHENMFWYRQDPGLGLRLIYFSYDVKMKEKGDIPEGYSVSREKKERFSLILESASTNQTSMYLCASSATRTGGNTGELFFGEGSRLTVL.

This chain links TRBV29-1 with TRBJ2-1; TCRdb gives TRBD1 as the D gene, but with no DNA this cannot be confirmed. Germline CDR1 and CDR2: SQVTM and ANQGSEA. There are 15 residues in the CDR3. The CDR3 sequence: CSVGPGQGPYFEQFF.

This CDR3 reads CSASGGAWNEQFF. The chain carries TRBV20-1 and TRBJ2-1; the TCRdb call, TRBD2, lacks DNA for checking. Looked up from germline, CDR1 is DFQATT and CDR2 is SNEGSKA (reference sequence). The CDR3 length is 13 residues.

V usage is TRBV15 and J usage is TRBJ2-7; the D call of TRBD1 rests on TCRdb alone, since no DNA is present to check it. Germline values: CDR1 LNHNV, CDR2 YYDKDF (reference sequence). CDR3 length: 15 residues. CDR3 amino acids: CASSVDRGSSYEQYF.

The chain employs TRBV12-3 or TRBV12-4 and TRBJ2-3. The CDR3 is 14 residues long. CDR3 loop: CASSFFGGPDTQYF.

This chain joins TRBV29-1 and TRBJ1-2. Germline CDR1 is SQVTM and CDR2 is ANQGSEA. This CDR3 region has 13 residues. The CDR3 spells CSVEGVIGYGYTF. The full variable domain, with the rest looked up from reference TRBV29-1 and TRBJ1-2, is SAVISQKPSRDICQRGTSLTIQCQVDSQVTMMFWYRQQPGQSLTLIATANQGSEATYESGFVIDKFPISRPNLTFSTLTVSNMSPEDSSIYLCSVEGVIGYGYTFGSGTRLTVV.

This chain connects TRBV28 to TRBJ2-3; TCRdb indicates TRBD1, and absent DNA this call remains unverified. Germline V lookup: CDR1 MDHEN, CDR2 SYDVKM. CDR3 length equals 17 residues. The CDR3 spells CASSSSRTARRTDTQYF.

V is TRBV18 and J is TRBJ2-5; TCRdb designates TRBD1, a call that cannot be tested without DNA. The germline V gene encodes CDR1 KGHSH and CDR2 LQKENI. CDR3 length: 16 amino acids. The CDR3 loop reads CASSPTPGQAQETQYF.

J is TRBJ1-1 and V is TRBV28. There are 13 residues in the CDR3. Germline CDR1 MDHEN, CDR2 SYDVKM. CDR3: CASSLDGHSEAFF.

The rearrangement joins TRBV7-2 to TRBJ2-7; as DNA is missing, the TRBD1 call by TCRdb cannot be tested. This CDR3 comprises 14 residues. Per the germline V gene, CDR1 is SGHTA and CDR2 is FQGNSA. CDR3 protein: CASRKGQGAYEQYF.

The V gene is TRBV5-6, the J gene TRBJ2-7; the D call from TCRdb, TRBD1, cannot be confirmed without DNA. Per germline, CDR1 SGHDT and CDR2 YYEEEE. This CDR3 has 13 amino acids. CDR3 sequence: CASSRDPSYEQYF.

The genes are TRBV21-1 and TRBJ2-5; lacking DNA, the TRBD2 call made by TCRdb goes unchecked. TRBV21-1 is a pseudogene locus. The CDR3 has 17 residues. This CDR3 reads CASTSPGLYYLRETQYF.

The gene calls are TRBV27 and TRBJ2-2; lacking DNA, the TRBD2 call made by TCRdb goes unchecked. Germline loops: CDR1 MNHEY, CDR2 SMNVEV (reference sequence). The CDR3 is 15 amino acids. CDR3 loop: CASSLIAELPGELFF.

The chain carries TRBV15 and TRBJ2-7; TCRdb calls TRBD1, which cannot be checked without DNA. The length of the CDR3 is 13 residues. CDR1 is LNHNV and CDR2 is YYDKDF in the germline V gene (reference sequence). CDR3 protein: CATSRLPGHEQYF.

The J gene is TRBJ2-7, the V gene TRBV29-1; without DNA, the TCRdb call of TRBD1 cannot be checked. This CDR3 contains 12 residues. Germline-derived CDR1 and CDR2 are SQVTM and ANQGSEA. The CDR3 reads CSVVNPGNEQYF.

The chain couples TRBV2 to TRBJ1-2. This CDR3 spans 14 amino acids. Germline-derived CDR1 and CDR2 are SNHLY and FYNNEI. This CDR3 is CASRSPLANYGYTF.

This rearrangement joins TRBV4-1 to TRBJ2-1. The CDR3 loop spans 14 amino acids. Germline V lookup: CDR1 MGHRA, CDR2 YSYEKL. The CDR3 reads CASSQKRSYNEQFF.

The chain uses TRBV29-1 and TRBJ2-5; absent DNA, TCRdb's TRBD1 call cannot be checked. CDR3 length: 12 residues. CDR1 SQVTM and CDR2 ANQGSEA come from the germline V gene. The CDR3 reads CSVGTNRATQYF.